Listed below are T cell receptor beta chains from one sample, sequenced in a study of metastatic and nonmetastatic thyroid tumors. TCRdb reprocessed the PCR reads via MiXCR. The sample holds some 13,000 clones, roughly 25% seen once. Sequencing used tumor tissue. The receptors were sampled from a female donor with papillary thyroid cancer or a benign thyroid nodule (not recorded which). Some clones in this sample may be carry-over from other donors' samples. CDR3s include the opening cysteine and the closing phenylalanine or tryptophan. Each record gives: CDR3 DNA, CDR3 protein, V gene, D gene, J gene, clone size. The D gene is left open where the match is weak. A clone size is listed for some rows: how often the clone was seen (once, few, many), or a class if it is expanded.

cdr3_nt: TGTGCCAGCAGCGTCGGGTCGCTCGGAAACACCATATATTTT
cdr3_aa: CASSVGSLGNTIYF
v_call: TRBV9
d_call: .
j_call: TRBJ1-3
clone_size: many

cdr3_nt: TGCGCCAGCAGCTCCGCTGGACTAGTAAAAGAGACCCAGTACTTC
cdr3_aa: CASSSAGLVKETQYF
v_call: TRBV5-1
d_call: TRBD2
j_call: TRBJ2-5
clone_size: .

cdr3_nt: TGTGCCAGCAGCCCCAGCGGGACCTTAAGCTCCTACAATGAGCAGTTCTTC
cdr3_aa: CASSPSGTLSSYNEQFF
v_call: TRBV13
d_call: TRBD2
j_call: TRBJ2-1
clone_size: .

cdr3_nt: TGTGCCTGGAGTGGGGGGAATCGGGGCCAACTGTTTTTT
cdr3_aa: CAWSGGNRGQLFF
v_call: TRBV30
d_call: .
j_call: TRBJ1-4
clone_size: medium-sized

cdr3_nt: TGCAGTGCTCCCTCCCCCGGGACTAGATACGAGCAGTACTTC
cdr3_aa: CSAPSPGTRYEQYF
v_call: TRBV20-1
d_call: TRBD2
j_call: TRBJ2-7
clone_size: medium-sized

cdr3_nt: TGTGCCAGCAGTCCGACTGGCGGGAGTGGGGAGGAGCAGTTCTTC
cdr3_aa: CASSPTGGSGEEQFF
v_call: TRBV2
d_call: TRBD2
j_call: TRBJ2-1
clone_size: many

cdr3_nt: TGCGCCAGCAGCACTGGACCTGGGGATGAAAAACTGTTTTTT
cdr3_aa: CASSTGPGDEKLFF
v_call: TRBV5-1
d_call: .
j_call: TRBJ1-4
clone_size: many

cdr3_nt: TGTGCCAGTAGTGATGGGAACTATGAAAAACTGTTTTTT
cdr3_aa: CASSDGNYEKLFF
v_call: TRBV19
d_call: .
j_call: TRBJ1-4
clone_size: .

cdr3_nt: TGCAGTGCCACATTCACGCGTTCAGATACGCAGTATTTT
cdr3_aa: CSATFTRSDTQYF
v_call: TRBV20-1
d_call: .
j_call: TRBJ2-3
clone_size: .

cdr3_nt: TGTGCCAGCAGCTTAAGGGGAGGGGCTAGCCCGGGAAATGAGCAATTCTTC
cdr3_aa: CASSLRGGASPGNEQFF
v_call: TRBV11-1
d_call: TRBD2
j_call: TRBJ2-1
clone_size: few

cdr3_nt: TGTGCCAGCAGCTCGGGACTAGCGGGAGGATCTGAGCAGTTCTTC
cdr3_aa: CASSSGLAGGSEQFF
v_call: TRBV7-9
d_call: TRBD2
j_call: TRBJ2-1
clone_size: many

cdr3_nt: TGCGCCAGCAGCTTGCCGGGAAACACCATATATTTT
cdr3_aa: CASSLPGNTIYF
v_call: TRBV5-1
d_call: .
j_call: TRBJ1-3
clone_size: few

cdr3_nt: TGTGCCAGCAGTCTGGGGGAATTGGGCGAGCAGTACTTC
cdr3_aa: CASSLGELGEQYF
v_call: TRBV27
d_call: .
j_call: TRBJ2-7
clone_size: many

cdr3_nt: TGTGCCAGCTCACCGCAGGGAAGCAATCAGCCCCAGCATTTT
cdr3_aa: CASSPQGSNQPQHF
v_call: TRBV18
d_call: .
j_call: TRBJ1-5
clone_size: .

cdr3_nt: TGTGCCAGCAGTTACGGAACGGGAGCGGACACCGGGGAGCTGTTTTTT
cdr3_aa: CASSYGTGADTGELFF
v_call: TRBV6-2/TRBV6-3
d_call: .
j_call: TRBJ2-2
clone_size: .

cdr3_nt: TGTGCCAGTAGTGACGGGGGGGCAAATCAGCCCCAGCATTTT
cdr3_aa: CASSDGGANQPQHF
v_call: TRBV19
d_call: .
j_call: TRBJ1-5
clone_size: .

cdr3_nt: TGTGCCAGCAGTCTAAGACGGGGGCCAGGGTCAGACGAGCAGTACTTC
cdr3_aa: CASSLRRGPGSDEQYF
v_call: TRBV28
d_call: .
j_call: TRBJ2-7
clone_size: medium-sized

cdr3_nt: TGCGCCAGCAGCTTGGATGGGACACCCAGCGGATCACCCCTCCACTTT
cdr3_aa: CASSLDGTPSGSPLHF
v_call: TRBV5-1
d_call: .
j_call: TRBJ1-6
clone_size: once

cdr3_nt: TGTGCCAGCAGCCCTCTTACAACAGATACGCAGTATTTT
cdr3_aa: CASSPLTTDTQYF
v_call: TRBV4-2
d_call: .
j_call: TRBJ2-3
clone_size: .

cdr3_nt: TGTGCCTGGAGTATAGAGCGGATCAATGAGCAGTTCTTC
cdr3_aa: CAWSIERINEQFF
v_call: TRBV30
d_call: .
j_call: TRBJ2-1
clone_size: .

cdr3_nt: TGCAGTGCTAGTGAGACACCCCGAGCTGGAAACACCATATATTTT
cdr3_aa: CSASETPRAGNTIYF
v_call: TRBV20-1
d_call: .
j_call: TRBJ1-3
clone_size: medium-sized

cdr3_nt: TGTGCCAGCGGACCCGGGACACCGTCCTACGAGCAGTACTTC
cdr3_aa: CASGPGTPSYEQYF
v_call: TRBV27
d_call: .
j_call: TRBJ2-7
clone_size: few

cdr3_nt: TGTGCCAGCAGCCCTAGCAGCCCCGGGCGTTATGGCTACACCTTC
cdr3_aa: CASSPSSPGRYGYTF
v_call: TRBV7-9
d_call: .
j_call: TRBJ1-2
clone_size: .

cdr3_nt: TGTGCCAGCAGGCTACCAGGGGGCTATGGCTACACCTTC
cdr3_aa: CASRLPGGYGYTF
v_call: TRBV6-1
d_call: TRBD1
j_call: TRBJ1-2
clone_size: .

cdr3_nt: TGTGCCAGCAGTTACTATGACAGCACCTACGAGCAGTACTTC
cdr3_aa: CASSYYDSTYEQYF
v_call: TRBV28
d_call: .
j_call: TRBJ2-7
clone_size: .

cdr3_nt: TGTGCCAGCAGCGCAGGACTAGCGGGGTCCTCTGGGGCCAACGTACTGACTTTC
cdr3_aa: CASSAGLAGSSGANVLTF
v_call: TRBV9
d_call: TRBD2
j_call: TRBJ2-6
clone_size: once

cdr3_nt: TGTGCCAGCAGTTTATCGAGGCTAGCCCCGGATACGCAGTATTTT
cdr3_aa: CASSLSRLAPDTQYF
v_call: TRBV27
d_call: .
j_call: TRBJ2-3
clone_size: many

cdr3_nt: TGTGCGACCAGTGATAGAACGGGACTAGCGGGATGCAATGAGCAGTTCTTC
cdr3_aa: CATSDRTGLAGCNEQFF
v_call: TRBV24-1
d_call: TRBD2
j_call: TRBJ2-1
clone_size: .

cdr3_nt: TGTGCCTGGACCCCAGACAGGAACACCGGGGAGCTGTTTTTT
cdr3_aa: CAWTPDRNTGELFF
v_call: TRBV30
d_call: .
j_call: TRBJ2-2
clone_size: .

cdr3_nt: TGTGCCACCGCAAACCCGGGACTACAAACTGCTCAATCCTTCTTT
cdr3_aa: CATANPGLQTAQSFF
v_call: TRBV10-3
d_call: .
j_call: TRBJ1-1
clone_size: few

cdr3_nt: TGTGCCAGCAGCTTAGATAGGCTAGCGGGAGTTGATAATGAGCAGTTCTTC
cdr3_aa: CASSLDRLAGVDNEQFF
v_call: TRBV11-2
d_call: TRBD2
j_call: TRBJ2-1
clone_size: many

cdr3_nt: TGCAGCGTTGATCGAGGGTCAAGCACAGATACGCAGTATTTT
cdr3_aa: CSVDRGSSTDTQYF
v_call: TRBV29-1
d_call: .
j_call: TRBJ2-3
clone_size: many

cdr3_nt: TGTGCCAGCAGTTTATCCGGGTTATACGGCTACACCTTC
cdr3_aa: CASSLSGLYGYTF
v_call: TRBV28
d_call: .
j_call: TRBJ1-2
clone_size: medium-sized

cdr3_nt: TGTGCCGTCAAGGGCCCCCGCACAGATACGCAGTATTTT
cdr3_aa: CAVKGPRTDTQYF
v_call: TRBV28
d_call: .
j_call: TRBJ2-3
clone_size: many

cdr3_nt: TGTGCCAGCAGCCTTAAGGGCCAATATGGCTACACCTTC
cdr3_aa: CASSLKGQYGYTF
v_call: TRBV5-4
d_call: .
j_call: TRBJ1-2
clone_size: many

cdr3_nt: TGTGCCAGCAGCTTAGTGACTAGCGGGTACAATGAGCAGTTCTTC
cdr3_aa: CASSLVTSGYNEQFF
v_call: TRBV11-2
d_call: TRBD2
j_call: TRBJ2-1
clone_size: .

cdr3_nt: TGTGCCAGCAGACCTGGACAGGCGCCATACGAGCAGTACTTC
cdr3_aa: CASRPGQAPYEQYF
v_call: TRBV11-2
d_call: TRBD1
j_call: TRBJ2-7
clone_size: .

cdr3_nt: TGTGCCAGCAGCGAGATCCAAGAGACCCAGTACTTC
cdr3_aa: CASSEIQETQYF
v_call: TRBV2
d_call: .
j_call: TRBJ2-5
clone_size: .

cdr3_nt: TGTGCCAGCAGTAAGCGGGACGGAAGGCAGAGAGAAGCTTTCTTT
cdr3_aa: CASSKRDGRQREAFF
v_call: TRBV3-1
d_call: .
j_call: TRBJ1-1
clone_size: .

cdr3_nt: TGTGCCAGCAGTACCGGGACAGGGGGAGGCTATGGCTACACCTTC
cdr3_aa: CASSTGTGGGYGYTF
v_call: TRBV6-1
d_call: TRBD1
j_call: TRBJ1-2
clone_size: .

cdr3_nt: TGTGCCAGCAGCTCACAGGGCAACGAGCAGTACTTC
cdr3_aa: CASSSQGNEQYF
v_call: TRBV7-9
d_call: .
j_call: TRBJ2-7
clone_size: few

cdr3_nt: TGCAGTGCTAGAGATCTCGTGGGTACCGGGGAGCTGTTTTTT
cdr3_aa: CSARDLVGTGELFF
v_call: TRBV20-1
d_call: .
j_call: TRBJ2-2
clone_size: many